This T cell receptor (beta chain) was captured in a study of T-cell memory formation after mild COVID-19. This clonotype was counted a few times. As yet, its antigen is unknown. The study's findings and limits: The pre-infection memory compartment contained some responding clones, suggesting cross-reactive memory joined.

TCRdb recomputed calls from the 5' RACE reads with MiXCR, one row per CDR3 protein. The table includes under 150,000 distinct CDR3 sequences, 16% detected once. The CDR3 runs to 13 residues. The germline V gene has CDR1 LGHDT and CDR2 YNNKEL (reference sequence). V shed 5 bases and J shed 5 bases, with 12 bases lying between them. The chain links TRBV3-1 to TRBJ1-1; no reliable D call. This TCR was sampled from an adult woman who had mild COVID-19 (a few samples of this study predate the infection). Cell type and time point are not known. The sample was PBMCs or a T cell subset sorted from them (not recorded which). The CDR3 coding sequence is TGTGCCAGCAGCTCTCGAGACGCGACTGAAGCTTTCTTT. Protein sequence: CASSSRDATEAFF. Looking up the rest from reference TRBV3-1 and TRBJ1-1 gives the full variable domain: DTAVSQTPKYLVTQMGNDKSIKCEQNLGHDTMYWYKQDSKKFLKIMFSYNNKELIINETVPNRFSPKSPDKAHLNLHINSLELGDSAVYFCASSSRDATEAFFGQGTRLTVV.